These 8 T cell receptor beta chains share one sample of origin, sequenced in a study of T cell responses to AZD1222 COVID-19 vaccine. The method was immunoSEQ multiplex PCR; TCRdb's version includes in-frame clones alone and lacks a portion of them. This table has some 91,000 clones, 89% appearing once. Sequenced here: peripheral blood, sampled on day 0 of AZD1222 vaccination. These receptors all stem from an adult in good health.

The chain has TRBV5-1 and TRBJ1-3, with D maybe TRBD1 (6 bases). Trimming left V 0 bases short and J 4 bases short, with 14 bases between. CDR1 and CDR2 from the germline V gene are SGHRS and YFSETQ. The CDR3 has 16 residues. CDR3 region: CASSLDPGTTGNTIYF. The CDR3 DNA sequence: TGCGCCAGCAGCTTGGACCCCGGGACAACCGGAAACACCATATATTTT.

The V and J genes are TRBV10-3 and TRBJ1-2, with D possibly matching TRBD1 (6 bases). CDR1 is ENHRY and CDR2 is SYGVKD in the germline V gene. The CDR3 runs 16 residues. V was pared by 0 bases and J by 6 bases, with 17 bases between. CDR3 DNA sequence: TGTGCCATCAGTGAGTCCCTCGTAGGGGGAGGAGATGGCTACACCTTC. It encodes CAISESLVGGGDGYTF.

This chain uses TRBV7-2 with TRBJ1-1; D gene ambiguous. V was cut by 5 bases and J by 4 bases, with 17 bases left in between. Germline-derived CDR1 and CDR2 are SGHTA and FQGNSA. This CDR3 spans 15 amino acids. The CDR3 is CASSLARVGTTEAFF. In DNA, the CDR3 is TGTGCCAGCAGCCTGGCCCGGGTAGGAACCACTGAAGCTTTCTTT.

The gene calls are TRBV4-1 and TRBJ2-7, with D tentatively TRBD2 (5 bases). CDR1 and CDR2 (germline): MGHRA, YSYEKL. V dropped 0 bases and J dropped 12 bases, with 18 bases sitting between them. This CDR3 has 14 amino acids. The CDR3 DNA sequence: TGCGCCAGCAGCCAAGAAGGGAGTTGGGTCCGCGTGTACTTC. It encodes CASSQEGSWVRVYF.

The V gene is TRBV5-3, the J gene TRBJ1-1; D call uncertain. TRBV5-3 counts as an open reading frame of uncertain function. The germline V and J ends were trimmed by 0 bases and 8 bases, with 11 bases remaining between them. This CDR3 spans 13 amino acids. The CDR3 DNA follows: TGTGCCAGAAGCTTGGCTAGTGGGAGCGAAGCTTTCTTT. Translated: CARSLASGSEAFF.

V and J are TRBV9 and TRBJ2-7, with 11 bases lining up with TRBD2. Germline V CDR1 and CDR2: SGDLS, YYNGEE. CDR3 length: 15 amino acids. The V and J ends lost 2 bases and 2 bases, in that order; junction bases with no gene match: 3. The CDR3: CASSVGTSGPYEQYF. The CDR3 nucleotides read TGTGCCAGCAGCGTCGGGACTAGCGGCCCCTACGAGCAGTACTTC.

The chain joins TRBV5-6 to TRBJ1-1; possible D gene TRBD1, 5 bases. Germline V gene data show CDR1 as SGHDT and CDR2 as YYEEEE. The CDR3 runs to 15 residues. V lost 1 base and J 4 bases, leaving 14 bases between the germline ends. In DNA, the CDR3 is TGTGCCAGCAGCTTGCCTCCTGAGGGGTTCACTGAAGCTTTCTTT. Protein sequence: CASSLPPEGFTEAFF.

In its sample, this clone was seen once. The CDR3, as DNA: TGTGCCAGTAGCCCCGGCGTCCTTGCTAACTATGGCTACACCTTC. It codes for CASSPGVLANYGYTF. The gene calls are TRBV19 and TRBJ1-2; no clear D gene. Germline CDR1 reads LNHDA; CDR2 reads SQIVND (reference sequence). V was pared by 6 bases and J by 0 bases, with 14 bases between. This CDR3 has 15 residues.